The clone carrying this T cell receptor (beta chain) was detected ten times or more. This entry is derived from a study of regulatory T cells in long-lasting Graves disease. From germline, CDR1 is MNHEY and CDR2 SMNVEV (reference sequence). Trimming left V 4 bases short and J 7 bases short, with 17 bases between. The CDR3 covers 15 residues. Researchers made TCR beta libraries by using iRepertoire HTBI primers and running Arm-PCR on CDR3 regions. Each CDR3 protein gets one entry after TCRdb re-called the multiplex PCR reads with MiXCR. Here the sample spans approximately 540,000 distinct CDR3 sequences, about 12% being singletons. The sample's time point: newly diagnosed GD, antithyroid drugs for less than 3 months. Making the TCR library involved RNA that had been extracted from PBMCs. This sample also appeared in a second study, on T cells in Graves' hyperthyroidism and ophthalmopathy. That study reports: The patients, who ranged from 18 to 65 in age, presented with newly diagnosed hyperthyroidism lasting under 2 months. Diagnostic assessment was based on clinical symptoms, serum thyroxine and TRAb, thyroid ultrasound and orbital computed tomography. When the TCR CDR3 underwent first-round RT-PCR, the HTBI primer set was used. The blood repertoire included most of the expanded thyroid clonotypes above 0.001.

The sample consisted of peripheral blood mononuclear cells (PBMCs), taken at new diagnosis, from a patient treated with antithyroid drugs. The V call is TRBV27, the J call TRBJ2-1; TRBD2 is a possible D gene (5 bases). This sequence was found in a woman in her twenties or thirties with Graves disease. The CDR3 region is CASSSREGWENEQFF. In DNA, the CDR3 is TGTGCCAGCAGTTCCCGAGAGGGATGGGAGAATGAGCAGTTCTTC.